This record concerns one TCR beta chain sequence. This receptor's antigen is unknown. No qualities accompany the bases; no much larger clone lies one base away. This sample is drawn from a study of blood T cell repertoires in COVID-19 (dated by TCRdb to about 2020). Background on the whole study: The collaborator samples originated in the United States, Italy and Spain and spanned the acute and convalescent phases of COVID-19. The material from the prospective study consisted of cDNA or gDNA derived from T cells, B-cell-depleted T cells, or PBMCs. Subjects who had been exposed to COVID-19, were actively infected with it, or had recovered from it provided the deeply sampled blood TCRbeta repertoires that made up the dataset. The repertoires were released in a freely available public database meant as a resource for research on the immune response to SARS-CoV-2. Samples were obtained from the ongoing ImmuneRACE study (first 160 participants) and from about 1,300 subjects provided by 6 global collaborators. Sample metadata almost always included a de-identified subject ID, COVID-19 status, age in years and sex. Where HLA class I and class II types were available, the types were taken from metadata supplied by the sample provider, not from assay-based typing. The investigation overall reported the following: The quantity of clinical and demographic metadata differed by source and by participant and was supplied without curation.

Whole blood was collected in K2EDTA tubes by collaborating institutions according to the institutions' own protocols. Collaborator samples were shipped for TCRbeta analysis as frozen whole blood, isolated PBMCs, or DNA extracted from either sample type. TCRbeta CDR3 regions were amplified from genomic DNA using the immunoSEQ Assay, a bias-controlled multiplex PCR. Per the authors' processing: Nucleated cell counts per sample were estimated from amplification of reference gene primers within the assay. To quantify the absolute abundance of each unique TCRbeta CDR3 rearrangement, sequence reads were collapsed and filtered. For each sample, productive Simpson clonality was calculated as the square root of Simpson's diversity index across productive rearrangements. Not all clones reach the TCRdb copy of this immuneACCESS table, which keeps in-frame sequences only. Checked studies attribute under half of the gap to unresolved V genes and leave the rest unexplained. V and J calls and clone size come straight from that table; D and trimming were deduced from the DNA. The sample table holds about 220,000 clones, of which less than 85% were seen once. Jointly, the top ten make up more than 7% of the sample.

The germline V and J ends show losses of 5 bases and 5 bases respectively, and no gene match explains 3 bases of the junction. From a lookup of the germline V gene, CDR1 and CDR2 are SGHDT and YYEEEE. The CDR3, cysteine through phenylalanine, is 14 amino acids long. Only the CDR3 portion is preserved as DNA: 42 bases, with reading frame beginning at the first base. The material sequenced was peripheral blood. The V and J segments used are TRBV5-6 and TRBJ2-2, and 10 junction bases match TRBD1. The sequence was obtained from a woman between 65 and 79 years old with acute or convalescent COVID-19. The DNA reads as follows: TGTGCCAGCAGTATGGGACAGGGGACCGGGGAGCTGTTTTTT. Translated, this gives CASSMGQGTGELFF.